Listed below are T cell receptor beta chains from one sample, sequenced in a study of blood T cell repertoires in COVID-19. Sequencing was performed with immunoSEQ multiplex PCR; in TCRdb, only in-frame clones are kept and a portion is missing. Of 200,000 to 250,000 clones listed, 80% are singletons. The source material was PBMCs or T cells enriched from blood (not recorded which). The receptors originated from a young man with acute COVID-19. CDR3s include the opening cysteine and the closing phenylalanine or tryptophan.

CDR3aa	j_gene	v_gene
CAWKFDRGTEAFF	TRBJ1-1	TRBV30
CASRRDSQGYTEAFF	TRBJ1-1	TRBV5-1
CASGRTSAEQYF	TRBJ2-7	TRBV2
CASSYQTDTQYF	TRBJ2-3	TRBV25-1
CASSRGTGGIYEQYF	TRBJ2-7	TRBV27
CASRTTGGEQYTQYF	TRBJ2-3	TRBV6-5
CASSVGPGRVMNTEAFF	TRBJ1-1	TRBV5-1
CASSPGVRETQYF	TRBJ2-5	TRBV5-5
CASSLVGGAIEQFF	TRBJ2-1	TRBV5-1
CASSEGTSRTYNEQFF	TRBJ2-1	TRBV6-1
CASSFRAGGRDTEAFF	TRBJ1-1	TRBV7-3
CASSMGTLGTEAFF	TRBJ1-1	TRBV19
CASSLERGDHNEQFF	TRBJ2-1	TRBV5-1
CASSTTPSGANVLTF	TRBJ2-6	TRBV5-1
CASSIRGMGTEAFF	TRBJ1-1	TRBV19
CASSPQGLNTEAFF	TRBJ1-1	TRBV7-3
CASSRFSGGAGAKNIQYF	TRBJ2-4	TRBV3-1/TRBV3-2
CASSLLAGGTFF	TRBJ2-1	TRBV12-3/TRBV12-4
CASSKRCGSSGNTIYF	TRBJ1-3	TRBV21-1
CASSPSSGGAFYNEQFF	TRBJ2-1	TRBV14
CASGTGPKRGEQYF	TRBJ2-7	TRBV2
CASSLSSEAFF	TRBJ1-1	TRBV2
CASRPTGSSHEQFF	TRBJ2-1	TRBV11-2
CASSNHRGNTIYF	TRBJ1-3	TRBV6-5
CASSHRADGTEAFF	TRBJ1-1	TRBV19
CTSSPPAGNEQFF	TRBJ2-1	TRBV1
CASRSGLDQPQHF	TRBJ1-5	TRBV7-6
CASSLEEGPYGYTF	TRBJ1-2	TRBV5-5
CATSRDKQQANRF	TRBJ2-7	TRBV15
CASSPFSSTDTQYF	TRBJ2-3	TRBV7-3
CASSFTSGGENEQFF	TRBJ2-1	TRBV11-2
CASSRQGGTNEKLFF	TRBJ1-4	TRBV6-5
CASRTGHQPQHF	TRBJ1-5	TRBV28
CASSLIANTEAFF	TRBJ1-1	TRBV12-3/TRBV12-4
CASSFNGGGGTEAFF	TRBJ1-1	TRBV5-1
CASSGVGTGASGANVLTF	TRBJ2-6	TRBV19
CASSQSGSTGELFF	TRBJ2-2	TRBV3-1/TRBV3-2
CASSSDRSYEQYF	TRBJ2-7	TRBV5-1
CASSLELGGADGYTF	TRBJ1-2	TRBV28
CASSYSSSGGYEQYF	TRBJ2-7	TRBV6-2/TRBV6-3
CATSRVDYQETQYF	TRBJ2-5	TRBV15
CASSLAGTGVTEAFF	TRBJ1-1	TRBV5-1
CASSHPRFGLAGRKNQETQYF	TRBJ2-5	TRBV4-1
CASSIQGFGYTF	TRBJ1-2	TRBV2
CASSLREVENTIYF	TRBJ1-3	TRBV7-9
CASSPVPGAYEQYF	TRBJ2-7	TRBV18
CAWTLGQAGSQYF	TRBJ2-5	TRBV30
CASGLVGEPTSTDTQYF	TRBJ2-3	TRBV12-5
CASRGQGQETQYF	TRBJ2-5	TRBV12-3/TRBV12-4
CACRRTEAFF	TRBJ1-1	TRBV30
CASTPAGTGITYTF	TRBJ1-2	TRBV2
CASSEGQGILSGYTF	TRBJ1-2	TRBV9
CASSIRSDGYTF	TRBJ1-2	TRBV19
CASSLEAAPMNTEAFF	TRBJ1-1	TRBV5-6
CASSQDNDRGGTGNTIYF	TRBJ1-3	TRBV4-1